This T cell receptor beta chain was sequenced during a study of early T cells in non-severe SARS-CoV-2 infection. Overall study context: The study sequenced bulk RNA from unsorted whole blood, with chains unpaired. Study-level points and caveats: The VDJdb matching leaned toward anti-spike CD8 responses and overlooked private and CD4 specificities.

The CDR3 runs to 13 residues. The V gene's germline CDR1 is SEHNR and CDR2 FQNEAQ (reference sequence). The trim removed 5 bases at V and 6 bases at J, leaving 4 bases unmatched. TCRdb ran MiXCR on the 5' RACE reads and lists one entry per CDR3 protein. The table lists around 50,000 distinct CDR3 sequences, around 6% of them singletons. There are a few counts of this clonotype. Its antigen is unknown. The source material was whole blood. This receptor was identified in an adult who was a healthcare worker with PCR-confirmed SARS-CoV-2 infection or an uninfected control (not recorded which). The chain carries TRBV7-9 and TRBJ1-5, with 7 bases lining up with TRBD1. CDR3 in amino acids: CASSPNRGQPQHF. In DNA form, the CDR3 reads TGTGCCAGCAGCCCAAACAGGGGTCAGCCCCAGCATTTT.